This TCR beta chain was captured in a study of T-cell reconstitution after alpha-beta-depleted transplantation in children. Study observations and caveats: Where alpha-beta T cells came from about two months after transplant was reportedly several hundred expanded graft clones. The main origin of T-cell counts and diversity one year after transplant was newly produced T cells.

Preparing the TCRbeta library involved the use of unique molecular identifiers. MiXCR, run by TCRdb on the PCR reads, gives a single entry per CDR3 protein. The sample lists 330,000 or so distinct CDR3 sequences, about 7.3% occurring once. With respect to this clonotype: Its matching antigen is unknown.

The receptor's source is a female patient aged 2-10 years who had a stem cell transplant for Fanconi anemia, so the T cells may come from the graft donor. This material consisted of peripheral blood, taken 360 days after TCRalphabeta/CD19-depleted stem cell transplant.

The CDR3 region is CASSSPRVGTGELYEQYF. The CDR3 nucleotides read TGTGCCAGCAGCTCCCCCCGAGTCGGGACAGGGGAATTATACGAGCAGTACTTC. The rearrangement joins TRBV11-2 to TRBJ2-7; 10 bases fit TRBD1. This CDR3 contains 18 residues. V lost 4 bases to trimming and J lost 4 bases; unmatched junction nucleotides: 16. The germline V gene has CDR1 SGHAT and CDR2 FQNNGV.